Sequencing of this TCR beta chain was carried out in a study of T cells in Graves' hyperthyroidism and ophthalmopathy. Broader study findings: Appearing also in blood were most of the thyroid clonotypes expanded above 0.001.

TCR beta CDR3 regions were amplified from RNA. Primed by the HTBI set, a first-round RT-PCR was run on the TCR CDR3. A single record per CDR3 protein comes from TCRdb applying MiXCR to the multiplex PCR reads. The sample has approximately 400,000 distinct CDR3 sequences, around 16% seen once. Comments on this clonotype: Its specificity is unknown.

Sequencing was done on a sample of blood. This TCR derives from a woman aged 18 to 35 with Graves' hyperthyroidism.

DNA of the CDR3: TGTGCCAGCAGTGACGCCGGGTCACCGATCTACGAGCAGTACTTC. It is translated as CASSDAGSPIYEQYF. The rearrangement links TRBV28 to TRBJ2-7, with no clear D. This CDR3 contains 15 residues. V was clipped by 5 bases and J by 3 bases, with 17 bases between them. The germline V gene encodes CDR1 MDHEN and CDR2 SYDVKM.